This TCR beta chain came from a study of spatial heterogeneity in lung cancer. Across the study: Compared with alpha-chain sequences, beta-chain sequences were consistently detected in greater numbers. Study-wide points: Expanded tumor TCRs that were ubiquitous appeared in blood more at resection than follow-up.

With respect to this clonotype: Its antigen is unidentified.

TCRdb itself ran the 5' RACE reads through MiXCR, one entry per CDR3 protein. The table has more than 65,000 distinct CDR3 sequences, about 7.8% seen once; the top ten hold almost 7%. The time point here: sample taken at primary tumor resection. The donors comprised around 76 untreated early-stage non-small cell lung cancer patients. Whole RNA obtained from tumor, nontumor lung or frozen PBMC underwent sequencing without sorting. Germline loops: CDR1 ENHRY, CDR2 SYGVKD. The CDR3 contains 13 residues. V lost 1 base and J lost 8, with 11 bases in between. The chain joins TRBV10-3 to TRBJ1-2; D not resolved. This clonotype originated in a male donor with early-stage non-small cell lung cancer. The material sequenced was PBMCs, taken at surgery. The CDR3 bases are TGTGCCATCAGTGAGTGGCCCGAGACCGGCTACACCTTC. It yields the protein CAISEWPETGYTF.